This TCR beta chain was documented in a study of T cells in Graves' hyperthyroidism and ophthalmopathy. On the study more broadly: Specimen type is peripheral blood, collected at initial diagnosis prior to any treatment.

General observations from the study: A median roughly 6.6 months before onset, the model predicted ophthalmopathy.

CDR1 SGHTA and CDR2 FQGNSA come from the germline V gene. This CDR3 region has 13 residues. Losses at the gene ends were 5 bases for V and 10 bases for J; bases not matched to a gene: 7. Researchers defined stable Graves' hyperthyroidism as no ophthalmopathy progression within 18 months. The hyperthyroidism patients had all been newly diagnosed, and their disease duration was under 2 months. Their ages ranged from 18 to 65 years. Amplified TCR beta CDR3 regions derived from RNA transcripts. First-round RT-PCR of the TCR CDR3 relied on the HTBI primer set. TCRdb reprocessed the multiplex PCR reads with MiXCR, giving one entry per CDR3 protein. Counted here are about 840,000 distinct CDR3 sequences, roughly 40% occurring once; the ten biggest clones make up approximately 8.7%. The sample holds a few counts of this clonotype. Its antigen is still unknown.

Sample: blood. V is TRBV7-2 and J is TRBJ1-1; TRBD1 aligns across 10 bases. This clonotype was obtained from a man between 18 and 35 years old with Graves' hyperthyroidism. DNA of the CDR3: TGTGCCAGCAGCCCAGACAGGGGGCGGCGAGCTTTCTTT. It encodes CASSPDRGRRAFF.